The next 16 T cell receptor beta chains were all read from a single sample in a study of blood T cell repertoires in COVID-19 (dated by TCRdb to 2020 to 2022). Receptor amplification or capture employed the immunoSEQ multiplex PCR assay. TCRdb holds this immuneACCESS table with in-frame rearrangements only. Some clones are missing; in checked studies, unresolved V genes explain under half, and the rest has no known cause. The sample yields approximately 310,000 clones; about 90% were counted once. Together, the top ten hold around 7.8% of the sample. The sample was peripheral blood. These receptors all come from a woman between 50 and 59 years old who had recovered from COVID-19.

The gene calls are TRBV28 and TRBJ1-6; 9 nucleotides line up with TRBD1. Germline CDR1 reads MDHEN; CDR2 reads SYDVKM. CDR3 length equals 15 residues. With 6 bases clipped from V and 10 bases from J, the junction kept 10 bases outside the gene matches. The CDR3 nucleotides are TGTGCCAGCAGGAGACCGGGACAGGGACTCTCACCCCTCCACTTT. This codes for CASRRPGQGLSPLHF. The variable domain in full, with the rest retrieved from reference TRBV28 and TRBJ1-6, is DVKVTQSSRYLVKRTGEKVFLECVQDMDHENMFWYRQDPGLGLRLIYFSYDVKMKEKGDIPEGYSVSREKKERFSLILESASTNQTSMYLCASRRPGQGLSPLHFGNGTRLTVT.

The chain employs TRBV30 and TRBJ2-1, with TRBD2 as a possible D gene (7 bases). Looked up from germline, CDR1 is GTSNPN and CDR2 is SVGIG (reference sequence). The CDR3 length is 14 residues. Trimming left V 0 bases short and J 10 bases short, with 16 bases between. CDR3 residues: CAWSVGTTTGEQFF. CDR3 coding DNA: TGTGCCTGGAGTGTCGGGACTACTACAGGGGAGCAGTTCTTC.

A single count supports this clone. This sequence joins TRBV11-2 and TRBJ1-6; TRBD1 matches at 10 bases. Trimming cost V 3 bases and J 3 bases; bases outside gene matches: 2. CDR1 is SGHAT, CDR2 FQNNGV, per germline. This CDR3 region has 16 residues. CDR3 nucleotides: TGTGCCAGCAGCTTTTGGGACAGGGGCTATAATTCACCCCTCCACTTT. Translated: CASSFWDRGYNSPLHF.

This rearrangement joins TRBV19 to TRBJ1-2; D not certain. The ends were cut back, 0 bases at V and 9 bases at J, with 14 bases in the middle. The CDR3 runs to 14 residues. From germline, CDR1 is LNHDA and CDR2 SQIVND (reference sequence). The CDR3: CASSIDMAVPSYTF. In nucleotides, the CDR3 is TGTGCCAGTAGTATAGATATGGCCGTGCCAAGCTACACCTTC.

This chain joins TRBV3-1 (or the pseudogene TRBV3-2) and TRBJ1-6; 9 nucleotides line up with TRBD1. Germline CDR1 reads LGHDT; CDR2 reads YNNKEL (reference sequence). Trimming took 6 bases from V and 7 from J; bases not matched to a gene: 4. The CDR3 consists of 14 residues. The CDR3 sequence is CASRRQGGNSPLHF. In DNA, the CDR3 is TGTGCCAGCAGGCGACAGGGGGGGAATTCACCCCTCCACTTT.

As to this clone: Other DNA variants within this sample encode the same CDR3. The chain is built from TRBV5-1 and TRBJ2-7, with 13 bases that match TRBD2. The J segment lost 3 bases and the V segment lost 0 bases, leaving 9 bases of the junction unmatched. The germline gives CDR1 SGHRS, CDR2 YFSETQ. The CDR3 length is 18 residues. The DNA of the CDR3 is TGCGCCAGCAGCTTGGGACTAGCGGGGGGCCCAATTTACTACGAGCAGTACTTC. Its protein is CASSLGLAGGPIYYEQYF.

V is TRBV5-1 and J is TRBJ1-2, with D perhaps TRBD1 (5 bases). V lost 0 bases and J 8 bases, leaving 14 bases between the germline ends. The V gene's germline CDR1 is SGHRS and CDR2 YFSETQ. The length of the CDR3 is 14 residues. The CDR3 reads CASSLVGGREGYTF. The CDR3 coding sequence is TGCGCCAGCAGCTTGGTTGGCGGCAGGGAAGGCTACACCTTC. Full variable domain (remainder filled in from reference TRBV5-1 and TRBJ1-2): KAGVTQTPRYLIKTRGQQVTLSCSPISGHRSVSWYQQTPGQGLQFLFEYFSETQRNKGNFPGRFSGRQFSNSRSEMNVSTLELGDSALYLCASSLVGGREGYTFGSGTRLTVV.

This chain uses TRBV5-6 with TRBJ2-5; TRBD2 aligns across 8 bases. After removal of 3 bases from V and 2 bases from J, the junction contained 3 bases not matched to a gene. Germline CDR1 is SGHDT and CDR2 is YYEEEE. The CDR3 sequence is 14 residues long. This CDR3 is CASSSLAAQETQYF. The CDR3 region has the DNA TGTGCCAGCAGCTCACTAGCGGCTCAAGAGACCCAGTACTTC.

The CDR3 spells CASSLVSSSLNNEQFF. The CDR3 nucleotides read TGTGCCAGCAGCTTAGTATCGAGTAGCCTAAACAATGAGCAGTTCTTC. The V call is TRBV5-4, the J call TRBJ2-1; D is undetermined. The germline gives CDR1 SGHNT, CDR2 YYREEE (reference sequence). Trimming shortened V by 2 bases and J by 5 bases, and 17 bases separated the two germline ends. CDR3 length: 16 residues. The variable domain in full, with the rest retrieved from reference TRBV5-4 and TRBJ2-1, is ETGVTQSPTHLIKTRGQQVTLRCSSQSGHNTVSWYQQALGQGPQFIFQYYREEENGRGNFPPRFSGLQFPNYSSELNVNALELDDSALYLCASSLVSSSLNNEQFFGPGTRLTVL.

The chain recombines TRBV14 with TRBJ2-3; TRBD2 aligns across 9 bases. The CDR3 has 16 residues. Germline lookup yields CDR1 SGHDN and CDR2 FVKESK. V shed 2 bases, J shed 0 bases, and the junction held 3 bases outside the gene matches. This CDR3 reads CASSQPSGGSTDTQYF. The CDR3, as DNA: TGTGCCAGCAGCCAACCAAGCGGGGGGAGCACAGATACGCAGTATTTT.

The CDR3 sequence is CASSQAITASYGYTF. For the CDR3, the DNA is TGTGCCAGCAGCCAGGCAATTACAGCATCCTATGGCTACACCTTC. The rearrangement joins TRBV3-1 (or the pseudogene TRBV3-2) to TRBJ1-2; D remains unclear. The CDR3 length is 15 residues. CDR1 is LGHDT and CDR2 is YNNKEL in the germline V gene (reference sequence). V lost 3 bases and J 4 bases, leaving 15 bases between the germline ends.

The chain uses TRBV7-2 and TRBJ2-7; 11 bases fit TRBD2. The CDR3 covers 15 residues. With 3 bases clipped from V and 6 bases from J, the junction kept 7 bases outside the gene matches. Germline CDR1 reads SGHTA; CDR2 reads FQGNSA. For the CDR3, the DNA is TGTGCCAGCAGCTTTGTAGCGGGAGGGCGGTCCGAGCAGTACTTC. As protein: CASSFVAGGRSEQYF.

J is TRBJ2-3 and V is TRBV28, with 9 bases identical to TRBD2. V gave up 1 base and J gave up 3 bases; unmatched junction bases: 2. Germline CDR1 is MDHEN and CDR2 is SYDVKM. This CDR3 has 15 residues. This CDR3 is CASSLLAGVTDTQYF. The CDR3 nucleotides read TGTGCCAGCAGTTTATTAGCGGGAGTGACAGATACGCAGTATTTT.

This chain joins TRBV9 and TRBJ2-6, with D perhaps TRBD2 (5 bases). The CDR3 has 18 amino acids. CDR1 is SGDLS and CDR2 is YYNGEE in the germline V gene. V lost 3 bases and J 3 bases, leaving 19 bases between the germline ends. The CDR3 DNA is TGTGCCAGCAGCGGCTCGGGGTCAGGAGGCTTTGGGGCCAACGTCCTGACTTTC. It yields the protein CASSGSGSGGFGANVLTF.

This chain links TRBV7-2 with TRBJ2-4; TRBD2 agrees at 7 bases. Germline values: CDR1 SGHTA, CDR2 FQGNSA. V lost 2 bases, J lost 6 bases, and 7 bases stayed unmatched. This CDR3 is 15 amino acids long. This chain's CDR3 is CASSLFEGGVNIQYF. The CDR3 coding sequence is TGTGCCAGCAGCTTATTCGAGGGAGGGGTAAACATTCAGTACTTC.

This sequence joins TRBV4-3 and TRBJ2-7; possible D gene TRBD1, 5 bases. CDR1 and CDR2 (germline): LGHNA, YSLEER. The CDR3 sequence is 15 residues long. V lost 0 bases to trimming and J lost 6 bases, with 15 bases between them. The CDR3 DNA follows: TGCGCCAGCAGCCAAGATCCAACAGGCGACCCCGAGCAGTACTTC. Its translation is CASSQDPTGDPEQYF.